This record concerns one T cell receptor (beta chain) sequence. Germline V gene lookup returns CDR1 SNHLY and CDR2 FYNNEI. V was clipped by 4 bases and J by 0 bases, with 16 bases between them. The CDR3 has 17 residues. This specimen belongs to a study of shared clonotypes between healthy human individuals. Original handling: ImmunoSEQ output lacked quality scores and full-length reads, limiting matched filtering. Sequenced by immunoSEQ multiplex PCR; TCRdb stores in-frame clones only, minus some. That table supplies the V and J calls and clone size; D and trimming were determined from the DNA. This repertoire shows about 1 million clones, approximately 70% found once; its top ten account for over 1.3%.

The sequenced material came from memory CD4+ T cells sorted from blood. The subset here: CD45RA-negative fraction. This TCR was sampled from a man younger than 30 in good health. The J gene is TRBJ1-5, the V gene TRBV2; D ambiguous. CDR3 nucleotides: TGTGCCAGCAGTGGGGCGGGCAGTCCGTATAGCAATCAGCCCCAGCATTTT. Translated, it gives CASSGAGSPYSNQPQHF.